This T cell receptor (beta chain) was captured in a study of cytomegalovirus exposure and HLA in healthy donors. Study-level findings and limits: Presence/absence analyses took donor sequencing depth as roughly uniform.

This PCR relied on a set of 60 Vbeta primers and 13 Jbeta primers. Libraries were prepared by immunoSEQ multiplex PCR; TCRdb keeps only in-frame clonotypes and omits some of them. The sample records about 140,000 clones, roughly 80% being singletons. Remarks on this clone: Its antigen is unidentified.

This TCR was sampled from a female donor in good health and CMV-seronegative. The sequenced material came from PBMCs.

The CDR3 spells CSVDREASGNEQFF. The CDR3 DNA reads as TGCAGCGTGGATAGGGAGGCTAGCGGGAATGAGCAGTTCTTC. The V call is TRBV29-1, the J call TRBJ2-1, with TRBD2 matching over 8 bases. The germline gives CDR1 SQVTM, CDR2 ANQGSEA. The length of the CDR3 is 14 residues. V lost 6 bases to trimming and J lost 7 bases; unmatched junction nucleotides: 11.